The 24 T cell receptor beta chains reported below all come from one sample, sequenced in a study of blood T cell repertoires in COVID-19. The data were produced by immunoSEQ multiplex PCR, yet TCRdb's version contains in-frame clones alone and is incomplete. The table records approximately 200,000 clones, about 80% of them present only once. The sequencing input was peripheral blood. The receptors here all came from a woman in her twenties or thirties who had recovered from COVID-19.

V and J are TRBV7-9 and TRBJ2-1, with a tentative D call TRBD1 (5 bases). There are 15 residues in the CDR3. CDR1 SEHNR and CDR2 FQNEAQ come from the germline V gene (reference sequence). V lost 1 base and J lost 0, with 7 bases in between. The CDR3 here is CASSLGQYSYNEQFF. For the CDR3, the DNA is TGTGCCAGCAGCTTAGGACAGTACTCCTACAATGAGCAGTTCTTC.

The chain couples TRBV15 to TRBJ1-3; 7 bases fit TRBD1. The V and J ends lost 0 bases and 2 bases, in that order; junction bases with no gene match: 1. Germline V lookup: CDR1 LNHNV, CDR2 YYDKDF (reference sequence). CDR3 length: 15 residues. The CDR3 DNA follows: TGTGCCACCAGCAGAGAAGACAGGGCTGGAAACACCATATATTTT. It codes for CATSREDRAGNTIYF. Combining the CDR3 with reference TRBV15 and TRBJ1-3 gives the whole variable domain DAMVIQNPRYQVTQFGKPVTLSCSQTLNHNVMYWYQQKSSQAPKLLFHYYDKDFNNEADTPDNFQSRRPNTSFCFLDIRSPGLGDTAMYLCATSREDRAGNTIYFGEGSWLTVV.

This rearrangement joins TRBV27 to TRBJ2-3, with D unresolved. The germline V gene has CDR1 MNHEY and CDR2 SMNVEV (reference sequence). The V and J ends lost 6 bases and 0 bases respectively, with 7 bases between them. The CDR3 is made up of 13 amino acids. CDR3 region: CASSLTSTDTQYF. Written as DNA, the CDR3 is TGTGCCAGCAGCCTGACTAGCACAGATACGCAGTATTTT.

The chain combines TRBV5-1 with TRBJ1-4; D may be TRBD1 (5 bases). Trimming removed 4 bases from V and 0 bases from J, with 13 bases in between. The CDR3 consists of 16 residues. Germline V gene data show CDR1 as SGHRS and CDR2 as YFSETQ. The CDR3 is CASSTWTSATNEKLFF. The CDR3 DNA sequence: TGCGCCAGCAGCACCTGGACATCCGCAACTAATGAAAAACTGTTTTTT.

In this sample, this clone turned up many times. V is TRBV29-1 and J is TRBJ1-1; no firm D call. The CDR3 is 13 amino acids. V lost 4 bases, J lost 2 bases, and 11 bases lay in between. Looked up from germline, CDR1 is SQVTM and CDR2 is ANQGSEA. The CDR3 here is CSVVHSSNTEAFF. In nucleotides, the CDR3 is TGCAGCGTTGTCCACAGCTCTAACACTGAAGCTTTCTTT.

This sequence joins TRBV5-1 and TRBJ2-7; possible D gene TRBD1, 6 bases. Trimming took 4 bases from V and 5 from J, leaving 13 bases between them. CDR1 is SGHRS, CDR2 YFSETQ, per germline. This CDR3 is built from 13 residues. The CDR3 region has the DNA TGCGCCAGCAGCCACTCCCAGGGGCACGAGCAGTACTTC. Translation: CASSHSQGHEQYF.

Only one count was recorded for this clone. The chain couples TRBV7-9 to TRBJ1-4; D possibly corresponds to TRBD1 (6 bases). Germline CDR1 reads SEHNR; CDR2 reads FQNEAQ (reference sequence). The CDR3 length is 15 residues. Trimming removed 3 bases at V and 5 bases at J, with 13 bases between. CDR3: CASSLRTAMNEKLFF. CDR3 in DNA: TGTGCCAGCAGCTTGAGGACAGCGATGAATGAAAAACTGTTTTTT.

The chain couples TRBV11-3 to TRBJ2-1; 7 bases fit TRBD1. CDR3 length: 15 residues. The V segment lost 1 base and the J segment 8 bases; nucleotides outside the gene matches: 8. The germline V gene has CDR1 SGHNT and CDR2 YENEEA. The CDR3 coding sequence is TGTGCCAGCAGCTTAGCCGGGACAGACGGGGATGAGCAGTTCTTC. This translates into CASSLAGTDGDEQFF.

V gene TRBV5-5 combines with J gene TRBJ1-5; D ambiguous. Trimming removed 4 bases from V and 5 bases from J, with 16 bases in between. CDR1 is SGHKS, CDR2 YYEKEE, per germline (reference sequence). This CDR3 is 15 amino acids long. CDR3 nucleotides: TGTGCCAGCAGCCCGGCCCCGGAGGGTTATCAGCCCCAGCATTTT. Amino acids: CASSPAPEGYQPQHF.

This chain links TRBV5-5 with TRBJ1-3; D not resolved. The CDR3 extends over 15 amino acids. From germline, CDR1 is SGHKS and CDR2 YYEKEE (reference sequence). Trimming pared 0 bases from V and 0 bases from J, leaving 7 bases between. The CDR3 DNA follows: TGTGCCAGCAGCTTGGCTATGAGCTCTGGAAACACCATATATTTT. Translation: CASSLAMSSGNTIYF.

In DNA, the CDR3 is TGTGCCAGCAGTGAGACAGGGGTCTCCTACGAGCAGTACTTC. Its translation: CASSETGVSYEQYF. The J gene is TRBJ2-7, the V gene TRBV25-1, with 8 bases that match TRBD1. J was trimmed by 0 bases and V by 3 bases; bases with no gene match: 1. CDR1 is MGHDK and CDR2 is SYGVNS in the germline V gene. The length of the CDR3 is 14 residues.

The chain recombines TRBV5-5 with TRBJ2-5; TRBD1 agrees at 9 bases. Germline V lookup: CDR1 SGHKS, CDR2 YYEKEE (reference sequence). V shed 5 bases and J 4 bases; nucleotides not matched to a gene: 12. The CDR3 has 16 residues. CDR3 sequence: CASSFYRDRVTETQYF. CDR3 nucleotides: TGTGCCAGCAGTTTTTACCGGGACAGGGTAACAGAGACCCAGTACTTC.

This clone has a single count. The J gene is TRBJ1-2, the V gene TRBV9; maybe TRBD1 (5 bases). The V end was cut by 0 bases, the J end by 2 bases, with 11 bases between. This CDR3 contains 15 residues. Looked up from germline, CDR1 is SGDLS and CDR2 is YYNGEE. CDR3 sequence: CASSVDGGWNYGYTF. CDR3 bases: TGTGCCAGCAGCGTAGATGGGGGGTGGAACTATGGCTACACCTTC.

V gene TRBV5-1 combines with J gene TRBJ2-1, with 14 bases aligning to TRBD2. The length of the CDR3 is 17 residues. J gave up 7 bases and V 4 bases, and 10 bases lay outside the gene matches. Germline CDR1 SGHRS, CDR2 YFSETQ. The CDR3 DNA sequence: TGCGCCAGCAGCCCCGGACTAGCGGGAGGCTTGATGAATGAGCAGTTCTTC. This codes for CASSPGLAGGLMNEQFF.

The V gene is TRBV5-1, the J gene TRBJ2-5; 12 positions agree with TRBD2. Germline CDR1 is SGHRS and CDR2 is YFSETQ. This CDR3 region has 17 residues. V was pared by 1 base and J by 5 bases, with 9 bases of the junction left unmatched. In nucleotides, the CDR3 is TGCGCCAGCAGCTTGATGCTAGCGGGAGGGCCGGGGGAGACCCAGTACTTC. Its translation is CASSLMLAGGPGETQYF.

The chain recombines TRBV9 with TRBJ2-7; D gene unclear. CDR1 and CDR2 (germline): SGDLS, YYNGEE. CDR3 length: 12 residues. Trimming removed 3 bases from V and 0 bases from J, with 4 bases in between. CDR3 protein: CASSGSSYEQYF. CDR3 nucleotides: TGTGCCAGCAGCGGGAGCTCCTACGAGCAGTACTTC.

The rearrangement uses TRBV3-1 (or the pseudogene TRBV3-2) and TRBJ2-7; 10 bases align to TRBD2. CDR3 length: 16 amino acids. Looked up from germline, CDR1 is LGHDT and CDR2 is YNNKEL (reference sequence). The V segment lost 7 bases and the J segment 5 bases; nucleotides outside the gene matches: 14. CDR3 amino acids: CASTRTSGSGGDEQYF. In nucleotides, the CDR3 is TGTGCCAGCACCCGGACTAGCGGCTCCGGGGGGGACGAGCAGTACTTC.

Comment on this clone: The sample contains more than one DNA sequence encoding this CDR3. The J gene is TRBJ2-7, the V gene TRBV28; TRBD1 matches at 8 bases. The CDR3 is 15 residues long. V was clipped by 4 bases and J by 3 bases; unmatched bases: 8. The germline V gene encodes CDR1 MDHEN and CDR2 SYDVKM. DNA for the CDR3: TGTGCCAGCAGTTCACCCGGACAGGGTGGCTACGAGCAGTACTTC. Encoded protein: CASSSPGQGGYEQYF.

The CDR3 DNA is TGTGCCAGCAGCCAGACAACCTACGAGCAGTACTTC. It translates to CASSQTTYEQYF. The rearrangement uses TRBV3-1 (or the pseudogene TRBV3-2) and TRBJ2-7; D is unclear. Germline V gene data show CDR1 as LGHDT and CDR2 as YNNKEL (reference sequence). Trimming shortened V by 3 bases and J by 2 bases, and 5 bases separated the two germline ends. CDR3 length: 12 residues.

This clone appeared a single time. The J gene is TRBJ1-5, the V gene TRBV6-5, with 8 bases aligning to TRBD1. The CDR3 length is 14 residues. The J segment lost 9 bases and the V segment lost 5 bases, leaving 9 bases of the junction unmatched. Germline V gene data show CDR1 as MNHEY and CDR2 as SVGAGI. The CDR3 spells CASSPPDRVVPQHF. The CDR3 coding sequence is TGTGCCAGCAGTCCGCCGGACAGGGTCGTGCCCCAGCATTTT.

Many counts were recorded for this clone. The V call is TRBV28, the J call TRBJ1-1; unclear D gene. Germline V gives CDR1 MDHEN, CDR2 SYDVKM. The CDR3 runs 14 residues. The V end lost 1 base, the J end lost 1 base, and 7 bases lay between the germline ends. CDR3 sequence reads: CASSLFPGNTEAFF. CDR3 nucleotides: TGTGCCAGCAGTTTATTTCCAGGGAACACTGAAGCTTTCTTT.

This chain joins TRBV28 and TRBJ2-4, with TRBD1 matching over 9 bases. The CDR3 sequence is 15 residues long. V was pared by 6 bases and J by 4 bases, with 7 bases of the junction left unmatched. Germline loops: CDR1 MDHEN, CDR2 SYDVKM. In DNA form, the CDR3 reads TGTGCCAGCAGGGAGGGGACAGGGATGAAAAACATTCAGTACTTC. Its translation: CASREGTGMKNIQYF.

This chain connects TRBV2 to TRBJ1-2, with D possibly being TRBD1 (5 bases). The CDR3 is 17 residues long. Germline V lookup: CDR1 SNHLY, CDR2 FYNNEI. V was shortened by 4 bases and J by 0 bases, with 18 bases between the two germline ends. Written as DNA, the CDR3 is TGTGCCAGCAGTGTACAAAATGGGGGGACTCCTAACTATGGCTACACCTTC. This codes for CASSVQNGGTPNYGYTF. Complete variable domain (other parts from reference TRBV2 and TRBJ1-2): EPEVTQTPSHQVTQMGQEVILRCVPISNHLYFYWYRQILGQKVEFLVSFYNNEISEKSEIFDDQFSVERPDGSNFTLKIRSTKLEDSAMYFCASSVQNGGTPNYGYTFGSGTRLTVV.

As regards this clone: The same CDR3 can be traced to other DNA sequences in this sample. CDR3 loop: CASSLGTGLYEQYF. In nucleotides, the CDR3 is TGTGCCAGCAGTTTAGGGACAGGCTTATACGAGCAGTACTTC. This rearrangement joins TRBV27 to TRBJ2-7, with TRBD1 matching 8 bases. Germline V gene data show CDR1 as MNHEY and CDR2 as SMNVEV (reference sequence). The CDR3 consists of 14 residues. Unmatched junction bases numbered 4, after V lost 2 bases and J lost 4 bases.